The present T cell receptor (beta chain) was sequenced within a study of blood T cell repertoires in COVID-19. Turning to the study itself: Sites in the United States, Italy and Spain provided acute and convalescent COVID-19 samples.

This CDR3 contains 16 residues. CDR1 SGHDN and CDR2 FVKESK come from the germline V gene. Trimming removed 0 bases at V and 0 bases at J, with 8 bases between. Assay: immunoSEQ multiplex PCR; the TCRdb copy retains only in-frame clones and omits some. This sample yields hundreds of thousands of clones, of which approximately 88% are seen a single time; approximately 3% belongs to the top ten. J is TRBJ2-2 and V is TRBV14; D remains ambiguous. The source is a woman aged 30 to 39 with COVID-19, enrolled during active disease. The sequencing sample was made of peripheral blood. This CDR3 is CASSQDVIANTGELFF. The CDR3 region has the DNA TGTGCCAGCAGCCAAGATGTTATAGCGAACACCGGGGAGCTGTTTTTT.